Detailed here is one T cell receptor beta chain. Its antigen is currently unknown. This sample stems from a study of T cell repertoires in cytomegalovirus infection. Across the whole study: Matching HLA type, along with CMV infection, was indicated by public TCR beta signatures. Overall study results and limits: Carriage of CMV together with the relevant HLA was identifiable through cumulative public TCR beta family frequency.

CDR3 length: 13 residues. Trimming stripped 4 bases from V and 7 bases from J, with 12 bases between. Germline V gives CDR1 SGHNT, CDR2 YYREEE (reference sequence). One entry per CDR3 protein, called by TCRdb with MiXCR from the reads. This sample has more than 300,000 distinct CDR3 sequences; approximately 30% occur once, and the top ten carry approximately 13%. The sequencing used cultured PBMCs, collected from culture after CMV antigen stimulation. This receptor was identified in a human donor in good health (CMV status not recorded). Some clones in this sample may be carry-over from other donors' samples. The chain joins TRBV5-4 to TRBJ2-1; D not certain. CDR3 bases: TGTGCCAGCAGCCCCCCGTCTGGGAATGAGCAGTTCTTC. It codes for CASSPPSGNEQFF. Looking up the rest from reference TRBV5-4 and TRBJ2-1 gives the full variable domain: ETGVTQSPTHLIKTRGQQVTLRCSSQSGHNTVSWYQQALGQGPQFIFQYYREEENGRGNFPPRFSGLQFPNYSSELNVNALELDDSALYLCASSPPSGNEQFFGPGTRLTVL.